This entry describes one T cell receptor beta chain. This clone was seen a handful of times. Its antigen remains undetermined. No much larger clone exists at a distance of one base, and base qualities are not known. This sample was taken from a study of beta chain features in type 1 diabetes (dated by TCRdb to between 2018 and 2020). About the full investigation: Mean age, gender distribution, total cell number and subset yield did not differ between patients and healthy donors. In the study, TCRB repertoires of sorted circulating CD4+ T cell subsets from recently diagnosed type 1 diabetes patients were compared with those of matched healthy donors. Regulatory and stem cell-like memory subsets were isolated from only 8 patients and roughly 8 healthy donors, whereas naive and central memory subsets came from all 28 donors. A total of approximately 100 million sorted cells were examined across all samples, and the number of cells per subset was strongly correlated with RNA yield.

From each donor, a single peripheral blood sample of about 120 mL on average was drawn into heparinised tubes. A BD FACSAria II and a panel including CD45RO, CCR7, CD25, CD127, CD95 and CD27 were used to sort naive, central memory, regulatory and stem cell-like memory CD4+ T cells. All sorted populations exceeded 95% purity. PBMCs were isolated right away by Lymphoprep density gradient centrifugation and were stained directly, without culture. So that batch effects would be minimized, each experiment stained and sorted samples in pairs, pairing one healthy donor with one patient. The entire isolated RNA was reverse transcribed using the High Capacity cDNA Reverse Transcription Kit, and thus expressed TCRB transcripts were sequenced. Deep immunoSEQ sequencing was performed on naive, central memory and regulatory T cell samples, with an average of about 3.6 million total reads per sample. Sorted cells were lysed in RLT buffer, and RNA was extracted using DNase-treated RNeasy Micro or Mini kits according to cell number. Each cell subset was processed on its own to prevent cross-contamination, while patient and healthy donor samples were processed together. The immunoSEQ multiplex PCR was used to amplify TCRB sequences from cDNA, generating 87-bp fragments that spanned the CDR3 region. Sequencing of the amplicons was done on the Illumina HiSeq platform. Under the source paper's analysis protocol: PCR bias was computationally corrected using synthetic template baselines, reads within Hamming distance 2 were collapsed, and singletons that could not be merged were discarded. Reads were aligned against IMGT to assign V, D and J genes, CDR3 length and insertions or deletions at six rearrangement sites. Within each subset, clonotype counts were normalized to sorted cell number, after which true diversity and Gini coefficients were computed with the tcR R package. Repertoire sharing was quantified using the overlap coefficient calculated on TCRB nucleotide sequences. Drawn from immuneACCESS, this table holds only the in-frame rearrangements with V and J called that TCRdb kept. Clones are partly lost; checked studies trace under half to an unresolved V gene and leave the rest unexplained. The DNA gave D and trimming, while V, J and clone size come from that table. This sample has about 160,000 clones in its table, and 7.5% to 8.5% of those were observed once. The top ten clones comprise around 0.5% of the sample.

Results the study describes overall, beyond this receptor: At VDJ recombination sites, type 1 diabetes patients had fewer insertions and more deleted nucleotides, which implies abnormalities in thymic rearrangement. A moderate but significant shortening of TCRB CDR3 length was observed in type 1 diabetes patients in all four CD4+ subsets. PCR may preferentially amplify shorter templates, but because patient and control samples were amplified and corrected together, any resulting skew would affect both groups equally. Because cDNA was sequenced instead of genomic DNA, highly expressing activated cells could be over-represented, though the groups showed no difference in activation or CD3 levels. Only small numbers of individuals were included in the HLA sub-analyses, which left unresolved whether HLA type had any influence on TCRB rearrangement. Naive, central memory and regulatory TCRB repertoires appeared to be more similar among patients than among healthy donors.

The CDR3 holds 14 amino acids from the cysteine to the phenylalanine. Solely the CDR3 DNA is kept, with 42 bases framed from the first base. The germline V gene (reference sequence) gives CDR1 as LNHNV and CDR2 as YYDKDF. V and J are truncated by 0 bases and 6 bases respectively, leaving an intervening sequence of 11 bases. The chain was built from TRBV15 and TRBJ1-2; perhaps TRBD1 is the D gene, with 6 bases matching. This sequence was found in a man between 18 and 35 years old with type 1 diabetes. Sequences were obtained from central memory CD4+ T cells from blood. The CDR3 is CATSRDLGADGYTF. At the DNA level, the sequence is TGTGCCACCAGCAGAGATCTGGGGGCGGATGGCTACACCTTC.